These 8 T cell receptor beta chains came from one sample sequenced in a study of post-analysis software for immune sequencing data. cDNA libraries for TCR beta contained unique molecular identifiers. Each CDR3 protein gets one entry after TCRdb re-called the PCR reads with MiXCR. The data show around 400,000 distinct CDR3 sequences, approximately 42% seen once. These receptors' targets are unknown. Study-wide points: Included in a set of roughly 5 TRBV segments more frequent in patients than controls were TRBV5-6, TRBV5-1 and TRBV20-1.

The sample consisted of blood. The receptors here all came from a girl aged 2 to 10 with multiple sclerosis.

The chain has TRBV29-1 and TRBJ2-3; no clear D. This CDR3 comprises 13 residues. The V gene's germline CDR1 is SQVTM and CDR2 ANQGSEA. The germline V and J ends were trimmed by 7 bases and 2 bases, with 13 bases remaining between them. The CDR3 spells CSGYFPLTDTQYF. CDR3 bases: TGCAGCGGTTACTTCCCACTCACAGATACGCAGTATTTT.

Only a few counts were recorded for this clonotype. CDR3 sequence: CASSFGEEEGHTF. DNA of the CDR3: TGCGCCAGCAGCTTTGGAGAAGAGGAGGGCCACACCTTC. This chain uses TRBV5-1 with TRBJ1-2; D unclear. V lost 2 bases to trimming and J lost 12 bases, with 17 bases between them. The V gene's germline CDR1 is SGHRS and CDR2 YFSETQ. The CDR3 totals 13 residues.

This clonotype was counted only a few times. Here the CDR3 reads CASSVRITDTQYF. CDR3 sequence (DNA): TGTGCCAGCAGCGTACGTATCACAGATACGCAGTATTTT. This chain uses TRBV9 with TRBJ2-3; D is unresolved. CDR1 and CDR2 (germline): SGDLS, YYNGEE. The CDR3 spans 13 residues. V was pared by 1 base and J by 2 bases, with 5 bases between.

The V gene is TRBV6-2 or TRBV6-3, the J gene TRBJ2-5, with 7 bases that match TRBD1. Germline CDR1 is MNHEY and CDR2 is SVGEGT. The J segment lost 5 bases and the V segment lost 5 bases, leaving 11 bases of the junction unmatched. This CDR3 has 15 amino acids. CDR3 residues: CASSPGRGQGETQYF. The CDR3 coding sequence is TGTGCCAGCAGTCCCGGAAGGGGGCAAGGGGAGACCCAGTACTTC.

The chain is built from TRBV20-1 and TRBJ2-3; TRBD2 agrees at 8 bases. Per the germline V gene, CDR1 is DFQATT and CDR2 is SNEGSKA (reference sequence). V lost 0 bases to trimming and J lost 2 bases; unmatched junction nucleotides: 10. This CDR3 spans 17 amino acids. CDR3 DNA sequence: TGCAGTGCTAGAGACAACCTTAGCGGGACGCTCACAGATACGCAGTATTTT. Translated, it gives CSARDNLSGTLTDTQYF.

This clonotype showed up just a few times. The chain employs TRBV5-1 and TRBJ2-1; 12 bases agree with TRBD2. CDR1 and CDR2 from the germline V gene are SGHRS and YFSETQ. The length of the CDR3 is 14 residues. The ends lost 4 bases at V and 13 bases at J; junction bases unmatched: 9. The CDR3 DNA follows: TGCGCCAGCAGCGCCCGACTAGCGGGGGTCCGACAGTTCTTC. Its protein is CASSARLAGVRQFF. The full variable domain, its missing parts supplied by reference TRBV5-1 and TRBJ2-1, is KAGVTQTPRYLIKTRGQQVTLSCSPISGHRSVSWYQQTPGQGLQFLFEYFSETQRNKGNFPGRFSGRQFSNSRSEMNVSTLELGDSALYLCASSARLAGVRQFFGPGTRLTVL.

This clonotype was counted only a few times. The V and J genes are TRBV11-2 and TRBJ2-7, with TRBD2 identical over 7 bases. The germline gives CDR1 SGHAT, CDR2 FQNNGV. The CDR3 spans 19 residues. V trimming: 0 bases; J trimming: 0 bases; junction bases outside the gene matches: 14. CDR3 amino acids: CASSLDLWGGPLGSYEQYF. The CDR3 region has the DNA TGTGCCAGCAGCTTAGATCTATGGGGAGGGCCGTTGGGCTCCTACGAGCAGTACTTC.

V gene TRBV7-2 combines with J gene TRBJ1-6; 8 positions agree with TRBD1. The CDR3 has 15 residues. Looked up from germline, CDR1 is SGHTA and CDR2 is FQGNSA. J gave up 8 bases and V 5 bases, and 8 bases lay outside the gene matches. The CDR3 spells CASSLTTGEYSPLHF. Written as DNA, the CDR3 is TGTGCCAGCAGCCTCACGACAGGGGAATATTCACCCCTCCACTTT.